A selection of T cell receptor beta chains follows, all from one sample in a study of T-cell memory formation after mild COVID-19. TCRdb passed the 5' RACE reads through MiXCR, listing each CDR3 protein once. The data show 130,000 to 150,000 distinct CDR3 sequences, roughly 6.3% seen once. The sequenced material came from PBMCs or a T cell subset sorted from them (not recorded which). These TCRs come from an adult woman who had mild COVID-19 (a few samples of this study predate the infection). Cell type and time point are not known. CDR3s include the opening cysteine and the closing phenylalanine or tryptophan. A D gene is named only where the DNA matches it firmly. Some rows mark clone size as missing; the rest say once, few, many or name a class of expanded clone.

TRBD2 | few | TRBJ2-1 | TRBV18 | CASSPRPGTSESSYNEQFF | TGTGCCAGCTCACCCCGCCCCGGGACTAGCGAGAGCTCCTACAATGAGCAGTTCTTC
. | . | TRBJ2-4 | TRBV5-1 | CASSLDFPGARGETDIQYF | TGCGCCAGCAGCTTGGACTTCCCCGGGGCGAGGGGCGAAACGGACATTCAGTACTTC
. | few | TRBJ2-5 | TRBV5-1 | CASSLGAQLQETQYF | TGCGCCAGCAGCTTGGGGGCGCAGCTGCAAGAGACCCAGTACTTC
TRBD1 | few | TRBJ2-1 | TRBV11-3 | CASSPQGAGNPYNEQFF | TGTGCCAGCAGCCCCCAGGGGGCGGGGAACCCCTACAATGAGCAGTTCTTC
TRBD2 | many | TRBJ2-3 | TRBV24-1 | CATSDLRGGTDTQYF | TGTGCCACCAGTGATTTGCGGGGGGGCACAGATACGCAGTATTTT
. | many | TRBJ2-4 | TRBV29-1 | CSVAGMGIQYF | TGCAGCGTTGCGGGAATGGGCATTCAGTACTTC
. | many | TRBJ2-1 | TRBV25-1 | CASSEVGLLYNEQFF | TGTGCCAGCAGTGAGGTGGGGCTCTTGTACAATGAGCAGTTCTTC
TRBD2 | few | TRBJ2-7 | TRBV7-6 | CASSVSGALGDEQYF | TGTGCCAGCAGCGTTAGCGGGGCGCTGGGGGACGAGCAGTACTTC
TRBD2 | . | TRBJ2-7 | TRBV3-1 | CASSQRFISGREEQYF | TGTGCCAGCAGCCAACGCTTCATTAGCGGGAGAGAGGAGCAGTACTTC
. | . | TRBJ1-1 | TRBV5-5 | CASSQNQGRNTEAFF | TGTGCCAGCAGCCAAAATCAGGGTCGGAACACTGAAGCTTTCTTT
. | many | TRBJ2-2 | TRBV6-2/TRBV6-3 | CASAQGWNTGELFF | TGTGCCAGCGCCCAGGGGTGGAACACCGGGGAGCTGTTTTTT
. | few | TRBJ1-5 | TRBV6-6 | CASSYSTGPISQPQHF | TGTGCCAGCAGTTACTCGACGGGGCCTATCTCTCAGCCCCAGCATTTT
TRBD1 | . | TRBJ1-4 | TRBV4-1 | CASSKGAQGATNEKLFF | TGCGCCAGCAGCAAAGGGGCACAGGGGGCAACTAATGAAAAACTGTTTTTT
. | few | TRBJ2-7 | TRBV5-1 | CASSSSVGQTYEQYF | TGCGCCAGCAGCTCCTCGGTAGGACAAACCTACGAGCAGTACTTC
TRBD1 | . | TRBJ1-1 | TRBV11-2 | CASSPPTGSPEAFF | TGTGCCAGCAGCCCCCCGACAGGGAGTCCTGAAGCTTTCTTT
TRBD1 | many | TRBJ1-6 | TRBV7-2 | CASSFRQGAGSPLHF | TGTGCCAGCAGCTTCCGACAGGGGGCTGGGTCACCCCTCCACTTT
. | . | TRBJ2-1 | TRBV7-2 | CASSFHSTSSYNEQFF | TGTGCCAGCAGCTTTCATTCTACGAGCTCCTACAATGAGCAGTTCTTC
TRBD2 | many | TRBJ2-5 | TRBV12-5 | CASGPLGGETQYF | TGTGCTAGTGGCCCCCTCGGGGGGGAGACCCAGTACTTC